This T cell receptor (beta chain) was sequenced for a study of blood T cell repertoires in COVID-19 (dated by TCRdb to 2018 to 2021). As for the study more broadly: Recovered participants in ImmuneRACE Cohort 3 were defined as having two consecutive negative NP/OP PCR tests, clearance from a healthcare professional, or resolution of symptoms. Samples covering the acute and convalescent phases of COVID-19 were provided by collaborators in the United States, Italy and Spain. The prospective study material was composed of cDNA or gDNA derived from T cells, B-cell-depleted T cells, or PBMCs. The dataset comprised deeply sampled blood TCRbeta repertoires from subjects exposed to, actively infected with, or recovered from COVID-19. The repertoires were released in a freely available public database intended as a resource for research on the immune response to SARS-CoV-2. Samples were obtained from the ongoing ImmuneRACE study (first 160 participants) and from over 1,000 subjects provided by 6 global collaborators. Sample metadata almost always included a de-identified subject ID, COVID-19 status, age in years and sex. HLA class I and class II types, where available, came from metadata supplied by the sample provider rather than from assay-based typing.

This clone was seen only a few times. No antigen is known for it. No much larger clone exists at a distance of one base, and base qualities are not known. TCRbeta CDR3 regions were amplified from genomic DNA by means of the immunoSEQ Assay, a bias-controlled multiplex PCR. In the source study's methods: Nucleated cell counts per sample were estimated from amplification of reference gene primers within the assay. To quantify the absolute abundance of each unique TCRbeta CDR3 rearrangement, sequence reads were collapsed and filtered. For each sample, productive Simpson clonality was calculated as the square root of Simpson's diversity index over productive rearrangements. TCRdb retrieved this table from immuneACCESS and kept in-frame rearrangements only. Not all clones are present; in checked studies, unresolved V genes account for under half, and no reason is known for the remainder. V, J and clone size are those of that table, while D and trimming were read from the DNA. This sample has over 110,000 clones in its table, and under 90% of those were observed once. The top ten clonotypes cover under 4.5% of the sample.

The CDR3 starts with the cysteine, ends with the phenylalanine, and has 15 residues. CDR3 DNA is the only sequence kept; it has 45 bases, read in frame from the first base. V is cut by 0 bases and J by 6 bases, and the space between the germline ends is 14 bases. On the study overall, not on this receptor specifically: How much clinical and demographic metadata was included differed by source and by participant, and the metadata was provided uncurated.

In the prospective study, participants were about 18 to 90 years old, resided in about two dozen geographic areas of the United States, and were enrolled through a virtual design. To assign participants to cohorts, the prospective study relied on clinical history that participants themselves reported in a screening survey and a study questionnaire. Each participant in the prospective study had whole blood, serum and a nasopharyngeal or oropharyngeal swab collected by mobile phlebotomists. Prospective study participants could optionally give additional blood draws and questionnaires over a roughly 2-month period. Blood samples from the prospective study were shipped frozen or at room temperature prior to DNA extraction.

Recombination linked TRBV5-3 to TRBJ2-3, with the D gene call left open. TRBV5-3 is marked as an open reading frame, function uncertain. The sequence derives from a man aged 50 or older in a cohort exposed to, infected with or recovered from COVID-19 (not recorded which). Sample: PBMCs or T cells enriched from blood (not recorded which). The DNA reads as follows: TGTGCCAGAAGCTTGGCTACTAATCTCGGGGATACGCAGTATTTT. It codes for CARSLATNLGDTQYF.